Detailed here is one TCR beta chain. No antigen is known for it. Per-base quality was not reported, and no clone a single base away is much larger than it. The immunoSEQ Assay, a bias-controlled multiplex PCR, was used to amplify TCRbeta CDR3 regions from genomic DNA. The study's own analysis went as follows. Nucleated cell counts per sample were estimated from amplification of reference gene primers within the assay. To quantify the absolute abundance of each unique TCRbeta CDR3 rearrangement, sequence reads were collapsed and filtered. Productive Simpson clonality was computed per sample as the square root of Simpson's diversity index over productive rearrangements. Imported from immuneACCESS, the table was reduced by TCRdb to in-frame sequences with V and J called. These copies leave out some clones; in studies compared against another copy, an unresolved V gene accounts for under half, and the cause of the remainder is not known. D and trimming come from the DNA, and the V and J calls and clone size come from that table. The sample table holds roughly 300,000 clones, of which approximately 87% were seen once. The ten largest clones represent more than 1.3% of the sample.

This sample was included in a study of blood T cell repertoires in COVID-19 (dated by TCRdb to 2020 to 2021). Describing the broader study: Samples from collaborators originated in the United States, Italy and Spain and spanned both the acute and convalescent phases of COVID-19. The prospective study material was composed of cDNA or gDNA derived from T cells, B-cell-depleted T cells, or PBMCs. Subjects who had been exposed to COVID-19, were actively infected with it, or had recovered from it provided the deeply sampled blood TCRbeta repertoires that made up the dataset. The repertoires were released in a freely available public database meant as a resource for research on the immune response to SARS-CoV-2. Samples came from the ongoing ImmuneRACE study (first 160 participants) plus 1,254 subjects from 6 global collaborators. Nearly every sample came with metadata listing a de-identified subject ID, COVID-19 status, age in years and sex. Where HLA class I and class II types were available, the types were taken from metadata supplied by the sample provider, not from assay-based typing.

Another Seattle source contributed samples from volunteer blood donors who had recovered from COVID-19. Collaborating institutions collected whole blood in K2EDTA tubes following their own protocols. For TCRbeta analysis, collaborators shipped samples as frozen whole blood, isolated PBMCs, or DNA extracted from either of those sample types. Trimming takes 2 bases from V and 10 bases from J, and the germline ends sit 15 bases apart. The germline V gene yields MNHEY for CDR1 and SVGAGI for CDR2. The CDR3 goes from the cysteine to the phenylalanine over 13 residues. Kept here is only the CDR3 DNA, which spans 39 bases and is read in frame from base 1. Overall results and qualifications from the work: The amount of clinical and demographic metadata varied by source and participant and was provided uncurated.

Sample: peripheral blood. This TCR derives from a woman aged 40 to 50 who had recovered from COVID-19. The chain was built from TRBV6-5 and TRBJ2-7; D gene: possibly TRBD1, on 5 matching bases. The CDR3 region reads CASSYDPQGHQYF. The bases read TGTGCCAGCAGTTACGACCCCCAAGGACATCAGTACTTC.